One sample yielded the 10 T cell receptor beta chains listed below, sequenced in a study of T cells in Graves' hyperthyroidism and ophthalmopathy. There were TCR beta CDR3 regions amplified from RNA transcripts. In the first-round RT-PCR of the TCR CDR3, the HTBI primer set was used. TCRdb redid the calling of the multiplex PCR reads with MiXCR, one entry per CDR3 protein. The repertoire holds 300,000 to 450,000 distinct CDR3 sequences, with around 13% as singletons. The sequenced sample consisted of blood. These receptors came from an older woman with Graves' hyperthyroidism.

This clonotype was seen repeatedly, ten times or more. V is TRBV12-3 or TRBV12-4 and J is TRBJ1-1; TRBD1 matches 7 bases. The CDR3 spans 15 residues. With V trimmed by 0 bases and J by 6 bases, 7 bases remained unmatched. This CDR3 is CASSLAADRASEAFF. In DNA, the CDR3 is TGTGCCAGCAGTTTAGCTGCCGACAGGGCCTCTGAAGCTTTCTTT.

With respect to this clonotype: The junction does not match germline at one end; this may be a read error. The chain is built from TRBV5-4 and TRBJ2-7; D unclear. CDR1 and CDR2 (germline): SGHNT, YYREEE (reference sequence). The CDR3 covers 12 residues. CDR3 DNA sequence: TGTGCCAGCAACGACGACTCCCACGAGCAGTACTTC. The encoded protein is CASNDDSHEQYF. Filled out from reference TRBV5-4 and TRBJ2-7, the complete variable domain reads ETGVTQSPTHLIKTRGQQVTLRCSSQSGHNTVSWYQQALGQGPQFIFQYYREEENGRGNFPPRFSGLQFPNYSSELNVNALELDDSALYLCASNDDSHEQYFGPGTRLTVT.

This clonotype was seen ten or more times. The chain links TRBV11-3 to TRBJ2-1, with 10 bases fitting TRBD1. Per the germline V gene, CDR1 is SGHNT and CDR2 is YENEEA. The V and J ends lost 3 bases and 7 bases, in that order; junction bases with no gene match: 6. The CDR3 extends over 15 amino acids. CDR3 DNA: TGTGCCAGCAGCTTCCGGGACAGGGGACAAAATGAGCAGTTCTTC. This gives the protein CASSFRDRGQNEQFF.

Note on this clonotype: A much larger clone is a single base away; this may be a read error. The V and J genes are TRBV9 and TRBJ2-5; maybe TRBD2 (6 bases). The V end lost 0 bases, the J end lost 9 bases, and 12 bases lay between the germline ends. CDR1 SGDLS and CDR2 YYNGEE come from the germline V gene. The CDR3 length is 13 residues. CDR3 sequence (DNA): TGTGCCAGCAGCGTAGCACTGGGGGAGGCCCAGTACTTC. Protein product: CASSVALGEAQYF.

This clonotype was seen repeatedly, ten times or more. The chain links TRBV24-1 to TRBJ1-1, with D perhaps TRBD1 (5 bases). V was cut by 9 bases and J by 4 bases, with 17 bases left in between. The CDR3 runs to 14 residues. Germline V gene data show CDR1 as KGHDR and CDR2 as SFDVKD. The CDR3 region is CATRDGRTPTEAFF. CDR3 sequence (DNA): TGTGCCACCCGGGACGGACGAACTCCCACTGAAGCTTTCTTT.

There are many counts of this clonotype. The V gene is TRBV11-2, the J gene TRBJ2-5; 10 bases fit TRBD2. Germline assignment: CDR1 SGHAT and CDR2 FQNNGV. V lost 1 base and J lost 4; bases outside the gene matches: 12. The CDR3 has 18 amino acids. The CDR3 sequence is CASSLGSSGSPGRETQYF. For the CDR3, the DNA is TGTGCCAGCAGCTTAGGGTCTAGCGGGAGTCCGGGACGAGAGACCCAGTACTTC.

In its sample, this clonotype was seen a few times. A much larger clone lies one base from this, so it may be a read error. The genes are TRBV18 and TRBJ2-1; D unresolved. The CDR3 covers 13 residues. Germline loops: CDR1 KGHSH, CDR2 LQKENI. The CDR3 nucleotides read TGTGCCAGCTCACCACTAACAACCAATGGGCAGTTCTTC. Translation gives CASSPLTTNGQFF.

This clonotype occurred many times. The rearrangement joins TRBV6-1 to TRBJ1-2; 10 bases line up with TRBD1. The germline CDR1 and CDR2 sequences are MNHNS and SASEGT. After removal of 6 bases from V and 3 bases from J, the junction contained 7 bases not matched to a gene. This CDR3 contains 15 residues. CDR3 sequence reads: CASRLTGGADYGYTF. Here the CDR3 DNA reads TGTGCCAGCAGACTGACAGGGGGCGCAGACTATGGCTACACCTTC.

This clonotype was recorded at least ten times. This chain joins TRBV30 and TRBJ2-3; D is undetermined. V lost 3 bases, J lost 1 base, and 11 bases lay in between. CDR3 length: 14 amino acids. The germline V gene has CDR1 GTSNPN and CDR2 SVGIG (reference sequence). This CDR3 reads CAWRNNTGTDTQYF. The CDR3 bases are TGTGCCTGGAGGAATAATACCGGCACAGATACGCAGTATTTT.

This clonotype was recorded at least ten times. This chain uses TRBV12-3 or TRBV12-4 with TRBJ1-2; 7 positions agree with TRBD1. The length of the CDR3 is 15 residues. Trimming removed 4 bases from V and 3 bases from J; junction bases left unmatched: 8. CDR3 amino acids: CASSSPGQTDYGYTF. The CDR3 DNA sequence: TGTGCCAGCAGTTCTCCGGGACAGACAGACTATGGCTACACCTTC.